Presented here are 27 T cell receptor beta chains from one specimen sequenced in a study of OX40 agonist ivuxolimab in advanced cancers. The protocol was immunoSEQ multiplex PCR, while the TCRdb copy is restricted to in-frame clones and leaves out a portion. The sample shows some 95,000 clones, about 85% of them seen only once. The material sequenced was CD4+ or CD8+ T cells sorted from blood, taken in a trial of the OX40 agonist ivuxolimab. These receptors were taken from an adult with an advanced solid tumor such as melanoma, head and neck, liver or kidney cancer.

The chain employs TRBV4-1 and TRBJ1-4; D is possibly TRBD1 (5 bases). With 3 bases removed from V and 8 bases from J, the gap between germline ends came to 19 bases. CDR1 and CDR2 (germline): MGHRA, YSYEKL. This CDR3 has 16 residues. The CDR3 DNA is TGCGCCAGCAGCCATCAAGCGACAGCCGAGGGCGAAAAACTGTTTTTT. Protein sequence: CASSHQATAEGEKLFF.

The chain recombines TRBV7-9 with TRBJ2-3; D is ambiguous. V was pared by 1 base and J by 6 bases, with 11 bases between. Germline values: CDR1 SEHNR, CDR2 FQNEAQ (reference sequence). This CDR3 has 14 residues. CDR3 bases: TGTGCCAGCAGCTTAGGGTTGGTTGAGGATACGCAGTATTTT. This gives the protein CASSLGLVEDTQYF. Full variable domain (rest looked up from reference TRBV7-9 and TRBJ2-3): DTGVSQNPRHKITKRGQNVTFRCDPISEHNRLYWYRQTLGQGPEFLTYFQNEAQLEKSRLLSDRFSAERPKGSFSTLEIQRTEQGDSAMYLCASSLGLVEDTQYFGPGTRLTVL.

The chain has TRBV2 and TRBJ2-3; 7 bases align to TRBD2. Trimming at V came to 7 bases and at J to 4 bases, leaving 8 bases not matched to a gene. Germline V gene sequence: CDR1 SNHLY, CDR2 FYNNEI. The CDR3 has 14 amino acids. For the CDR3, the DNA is TGTGCCAGCAATGGGGAGGGCCTCGCAGATACGCAGTATTTT. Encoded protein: CASNGEGLADTQYF.

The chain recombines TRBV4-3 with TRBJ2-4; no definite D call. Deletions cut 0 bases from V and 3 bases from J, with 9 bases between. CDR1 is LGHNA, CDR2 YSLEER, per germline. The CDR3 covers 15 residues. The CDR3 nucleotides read TGCGCCAGCAGCCAAGAACTCCGAGTCAAAAACATTCAGTACTTC. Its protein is CASSQELRVKNIQYF.

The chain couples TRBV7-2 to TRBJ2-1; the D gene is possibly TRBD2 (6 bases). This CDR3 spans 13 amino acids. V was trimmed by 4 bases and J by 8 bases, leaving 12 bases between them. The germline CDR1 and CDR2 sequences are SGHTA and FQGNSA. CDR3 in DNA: TGTGCCAGCAGCTCACGATCTAGCGATGAGCAGTTCTTC. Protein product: CASSSRSSDEQFF.

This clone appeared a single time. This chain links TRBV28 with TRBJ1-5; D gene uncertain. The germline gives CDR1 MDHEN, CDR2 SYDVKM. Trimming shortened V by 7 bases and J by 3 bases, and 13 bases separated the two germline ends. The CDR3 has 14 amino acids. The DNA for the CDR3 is TGTGCCAGCAAGGATGGGCACCTCAATCAGCCCCAGCATTTT. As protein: CASKDGHLNQPQHF.

The CDR3 DNA reads TGTGCCAGCACCCGCCGGGATTTTCAGACCCAGTACTTC. This gives the protein CASTRRDFQTQYF. J is TRBJ2-5 and V is TRBV28; D is possibly TRBD2 (5 bases). This CDR3 is 13 amino acids long. The germline gives CDR1 MDHEN, CDR2 SYDVKM. The ends were cut back, 7 bases at V and 6 bases at J, with 15 bases in the middle.

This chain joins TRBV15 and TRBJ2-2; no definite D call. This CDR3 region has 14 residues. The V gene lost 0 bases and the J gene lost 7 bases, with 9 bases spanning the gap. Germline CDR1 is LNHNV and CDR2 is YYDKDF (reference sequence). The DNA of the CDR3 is TGTGCCACCAGCAGAGATGGTGTTGACGGGGAGCTGTTTTTT. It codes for CATSRDGVDGELFF. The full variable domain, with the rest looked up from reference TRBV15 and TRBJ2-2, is DAMVIQNPRYQVTQFGKPVTLSCSQTLNHNVMYWYQQKSSQAPKLLFHYYDKDFNNEADTPDNFQSRRPNTSFCFLDIRSPGLGDTAMYLCATSRDGVDGELFFGEGSRLTVL.

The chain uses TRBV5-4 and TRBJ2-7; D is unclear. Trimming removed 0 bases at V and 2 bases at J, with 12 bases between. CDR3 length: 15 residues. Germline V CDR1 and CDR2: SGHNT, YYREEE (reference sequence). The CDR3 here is CASSLDEGNPYEQYF. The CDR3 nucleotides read TGTGCCAGCAGCTTGGATGAAGGGAACCCCTACGAGCAGTACTTC.

CDR3 DNA sequence: TGCGCCAGCAGCTTGGATTGGGGACTAGCGGCATACGAGCAGTACTTC. Translating gives CASSLDWGLAAYEQYF. The chain couples TRBV5-1 to TRBJ2-7; 11 nucleotides align to TRBD2. J gave up 4 bases and V 0 bases, and 6 bases lay outside the gene matches. The germline V gene has CDR1 SGHRS and CDR2 YFSETQ. The CDR3 has 16 amino acids.

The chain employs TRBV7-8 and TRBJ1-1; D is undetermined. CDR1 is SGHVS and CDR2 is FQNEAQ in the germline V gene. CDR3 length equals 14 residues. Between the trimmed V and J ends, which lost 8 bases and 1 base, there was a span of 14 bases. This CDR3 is CASLEGIGNTEAFF. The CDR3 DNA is TGTGCCAGCCTAGAGGGAATCGGGAACACTGAAGCTTTCTTT.

CDR3 DNA sequence: TGTGCCAGCAGTTTCAGTTGGGAAGGGACCCAGTACTTC. Protein sequence: CASSFSWEGTQYF. V is TRBV27 and J is TRBJ2-5; D is unresolved. This CDR3 is 13 amino acids long. Trimming removed 3 bases at V and 7 bases at J, with 12 bases between. Germline V gene data show CDR1 as MNHEY and CDR2 as SMNVEV (reference sequence).

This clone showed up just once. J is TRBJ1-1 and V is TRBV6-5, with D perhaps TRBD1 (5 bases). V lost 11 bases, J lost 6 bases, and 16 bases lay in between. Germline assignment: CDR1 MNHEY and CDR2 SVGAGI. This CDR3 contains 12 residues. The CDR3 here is CASHRIRAEAFF. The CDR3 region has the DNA TGTGCCTCCCACAGGATCCGGGCTGAAGCTTTCTTT.

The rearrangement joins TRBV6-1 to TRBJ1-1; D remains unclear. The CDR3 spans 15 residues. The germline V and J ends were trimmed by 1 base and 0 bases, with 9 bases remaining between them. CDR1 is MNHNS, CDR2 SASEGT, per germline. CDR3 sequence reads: CASSEGISVNTEAFF. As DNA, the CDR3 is TGTGCCAGCAGTGAAGGTATATCGGTGAACACTGAAGCTTTCTTT.

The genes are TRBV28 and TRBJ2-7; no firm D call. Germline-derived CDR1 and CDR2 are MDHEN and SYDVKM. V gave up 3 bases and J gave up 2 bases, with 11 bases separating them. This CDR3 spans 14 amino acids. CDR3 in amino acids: CASSFERVTYEQYF. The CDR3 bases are TGTGCCAGCAGTTTCGAAAGGGTCACCTACGAGCAGTACTTC.

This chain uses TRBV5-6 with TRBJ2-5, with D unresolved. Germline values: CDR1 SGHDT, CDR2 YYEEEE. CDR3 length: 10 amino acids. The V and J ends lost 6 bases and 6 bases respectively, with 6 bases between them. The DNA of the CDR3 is TGTGCCAGCATTTCTCAGACCCAGTACTTC. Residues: CASISQTQYF.

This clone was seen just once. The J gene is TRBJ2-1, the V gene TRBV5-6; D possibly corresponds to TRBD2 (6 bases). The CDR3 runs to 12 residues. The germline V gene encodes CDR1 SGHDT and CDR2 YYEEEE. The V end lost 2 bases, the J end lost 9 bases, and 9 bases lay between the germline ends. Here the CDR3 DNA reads TGTGCCAGCAGCTTACTAGCTGGTGAGCAGTTCTTC. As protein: CASSLLAGEQFF.

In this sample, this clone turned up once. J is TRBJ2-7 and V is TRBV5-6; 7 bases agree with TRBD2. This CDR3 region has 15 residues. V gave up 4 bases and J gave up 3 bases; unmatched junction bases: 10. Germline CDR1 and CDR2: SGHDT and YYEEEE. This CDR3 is CASSIRGGRFYEQYF. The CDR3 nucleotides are TGTGCCAGCAGCATTCGGGGCGGGAGATTCTACGAGCAGTACTTC.

As DNA, the CDR3 is TGTGCCACGAACGACAGGGGGTACAATCAGCCCCAGCATTTT. It yields the protein CATNDRGYNQPQHF. The J gene is TRBJ1-5, the V gene TRBV15; the match to TRBD1 covers 9 bases. This CDR3 has 14 residues. V shed 9 bases, J shed 3 bases, and the junction held 6 bases outside the gene matches. The germline CDR1 and CDR2 sequences are LNHNV and YYDKDF (reference sequence). Together with reference TRBV15 and TRBJ1-5, the CDR3 gives the full variable domain: DAMVIQNPRYQVTQFGKPVTLSCSQTLNHNVMYWYQQKSSQAPKLLFHYYDKDFNNEADTPDNFQSRRPNTSFCFLDIRSPGLGDTAMYLCATNDRGYNQPQHFGDGTRLSIL.

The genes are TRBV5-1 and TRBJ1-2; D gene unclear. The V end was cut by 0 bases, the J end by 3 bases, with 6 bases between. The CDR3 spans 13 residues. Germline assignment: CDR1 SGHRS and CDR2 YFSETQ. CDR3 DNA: TGCGCCAGCAGCTTGGAGGCAGACTATGGCTACACCTTC. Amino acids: CASSLEADYGYTF.

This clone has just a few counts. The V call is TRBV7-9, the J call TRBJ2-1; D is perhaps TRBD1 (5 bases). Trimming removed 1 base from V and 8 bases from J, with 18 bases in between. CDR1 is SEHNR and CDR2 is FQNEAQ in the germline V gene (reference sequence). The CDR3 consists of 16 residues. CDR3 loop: CASSLEWARRGHEQFF. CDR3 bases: TGTGCCAGCAGCTTAGAATGGGCAAGAAGGGGCCATGAGCAGTTCTTC.

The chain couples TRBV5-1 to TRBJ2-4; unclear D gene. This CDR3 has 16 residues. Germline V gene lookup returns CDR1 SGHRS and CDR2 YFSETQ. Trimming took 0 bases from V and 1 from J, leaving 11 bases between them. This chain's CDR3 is CASSLVPPPAKNIQYF. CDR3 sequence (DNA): TGCGCCAGCAGCTTGGTTCCTCCGCCGGCCAAAAACATTCAGTACTTC.

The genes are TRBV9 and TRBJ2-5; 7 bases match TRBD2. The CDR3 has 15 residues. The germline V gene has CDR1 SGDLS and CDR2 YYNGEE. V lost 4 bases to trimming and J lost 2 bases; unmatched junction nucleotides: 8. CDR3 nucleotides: TGTGCCAGCAGCTTATCTCTAGCGGAGCAAGAGACCCAGTACTTC. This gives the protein CASSLSLAEQETQYF.

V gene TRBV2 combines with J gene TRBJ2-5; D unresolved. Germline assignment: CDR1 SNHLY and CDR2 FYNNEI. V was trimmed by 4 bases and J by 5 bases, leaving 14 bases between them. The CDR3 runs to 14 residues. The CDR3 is CASSGLVADETQYF. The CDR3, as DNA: TGTGCCAGCAGTGGGCTCGTGGCTGACGAGACCCAGTACTTC.

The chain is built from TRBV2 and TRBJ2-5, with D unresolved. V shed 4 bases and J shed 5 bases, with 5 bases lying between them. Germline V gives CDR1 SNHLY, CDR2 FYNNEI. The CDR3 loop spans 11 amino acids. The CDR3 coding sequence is TGTGCCAGCAGTGGGCAGGAGACCCAGTACTTC. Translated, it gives CASSGQETQYF.

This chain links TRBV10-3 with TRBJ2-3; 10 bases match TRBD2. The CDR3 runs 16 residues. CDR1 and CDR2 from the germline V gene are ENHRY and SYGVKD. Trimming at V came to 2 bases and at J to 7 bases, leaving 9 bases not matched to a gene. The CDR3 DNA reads TGTGCCATCAGTGAGGTGGAACTAGCGGGGCGCCATACGCAGTATTTT. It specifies CAISEVELAGRHTQYF.

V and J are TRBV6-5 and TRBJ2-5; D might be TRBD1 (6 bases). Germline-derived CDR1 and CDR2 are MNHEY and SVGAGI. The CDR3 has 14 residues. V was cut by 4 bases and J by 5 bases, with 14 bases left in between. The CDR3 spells CASSFQGIMETQYF. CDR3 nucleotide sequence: TGTGCCAGCAGTTTCCAGGGGATCATGGAGACCCAGTACTTC.